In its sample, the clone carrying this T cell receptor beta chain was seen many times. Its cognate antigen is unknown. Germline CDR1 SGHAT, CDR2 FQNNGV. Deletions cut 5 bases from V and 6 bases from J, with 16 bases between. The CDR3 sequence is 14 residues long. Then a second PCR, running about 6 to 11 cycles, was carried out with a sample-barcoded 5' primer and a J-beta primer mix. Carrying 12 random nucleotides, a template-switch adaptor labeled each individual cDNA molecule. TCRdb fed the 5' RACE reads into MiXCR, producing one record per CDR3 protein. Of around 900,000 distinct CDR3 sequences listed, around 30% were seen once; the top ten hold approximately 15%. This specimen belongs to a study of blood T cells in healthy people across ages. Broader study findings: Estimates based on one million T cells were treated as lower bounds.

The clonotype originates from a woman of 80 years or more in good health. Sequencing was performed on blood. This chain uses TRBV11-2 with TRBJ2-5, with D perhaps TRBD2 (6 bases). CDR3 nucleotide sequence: TGTGCCAGCAGCCTACAGACGGGGGTAAAGACCCAGTACTTC. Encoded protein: CASSLQTGVKTQYF.